This is a list of T cell receptor beta chains from one sample in a study of post-analysis software for immune sequencing data. From the PCR reads, TCRdb called clonotypes with MiXCR, one entry per CDR3 protein. The data hold roughly 700,000 distinct CDR3 sequences, with 25% to 30% observed a single time. Sequenced material: blood. These receptors were obtained from a girl between 10 and 17 years old with multiple sclerosis. Both conserved end residues are part of each CDR3. A D gene is named only where the DNA matches it firmly. Some rows mark clone size as missing; the rest say once, few, many or name a class of expanded clone.

size: .
J: TRBJ2-3
D: TRBD2
V: TRBV28
CDR3: CASTPGGLDVIDTQYF
DNA: TGTGCCAGCACCCCCGGTGGACTAGATGTTATAGATACGCAGTATTTT

size: .
J: TRBJ1-5
D: TRBD1
V: TRBV6-2/TRBV6-3
CDR3: CASTRDRRRPQHF
DNA: TGTGCCAGCACTAGGGACAGGAGACGGCCCCAGCATTTT

size: many
J: TRBJ2-7
D: .
V: TRBV5-1
CDR3: CASSLVADEQYF
DNA: TGCGCCAGCAGCTTGGTAGCAGACGAGCAGTACTTC

size: few
J: TRBJ2-7
D: TRBD2
V: TRBV29-1
CDR3: CSVEDHQGGSSYEQYF
DNA: TGCAGCGTTGAAGATCACCAGGGCGGGAGCTCCTACGAGCAGTACTTC

size: .
J: TRBJ2-5
D: TRBD2
V: TRBV20-1
CDR3: CSARDREREFMETQYF
DNA: TGCAGTGCTAGAGATCGGGAGCGGGAGTTTATGGAGACCCAGTACTTC

size: .
J: TRBJ1-4
D: .
V: TRBV20-1
CDR3: CSARPLGLAFF
DNA: TGCAGTGCTAGACCCCTCGGGCTGGCGTTTTTT

size: .
J: TRBJ2-1
D: TRBD2
V: TRBV2
CDR3: CASYSKTSGFDEQFF
DNA: TGTGCCAGCTACTCGAAGACTAGCGGGTTTGATGAGCAGTTCTTC

size: .
J: TRBJ2-7
D: TRBD2
V: TRBV6-5
CDR3: CASSYSMGGSLYEQYF
DNA: TGTGCCAGCAGTTACTCGATGGGGGGGAGCCTCTACGAGCAGTACTTC

size: .
J: TRBJ1-2
D: .
V: TRBV27
CDR3: CASRFSSRADLRGYTF
DNA: TGTGCCAGCAGGTTTTCGTCGAGGGCAGATCTTCGCGGCTACACCTTC

size: .
J: TRBJ2-7
D: .
V: TRBV15
CDR3: CATSRDGYSRSSYNEQYF
DNA: TGTGCCACCAGCAGAGATGGGTATTCGAGGAGCTCCTACAATGAGCAGTACTTC

size: few
J: TRBJ2-3
D: TRBD2
V: TRBV7-2
CDR3: CASSSLAVSTDTQYF
DNA: TGTGCCAGCAGCTCCCTAGCGGTTAGCACAGATACGCAGTATTTT

size: few
J: TRBJ2-4
D: .
V: TRBV20-1
CDR3: CSARDKRPAKNIQYF
DNA: TGCAGTGCTAGGGACAAGAGGCCAGCCAAAAACATTCAGTACTTC

size: few
J: TRBJ2-1
D: .
V: TRBV2
CDR3: CASRAPRGEQFF
DNA: TGTGCCAGCAGAGCACCTAGGGGTGAGCAGTTCTTC

size: .
J: TRBJ1-1
D: TRBD1
V: TRBV2
CDR3: CASSPGTGRAEAFF
DNA: TGTGCCAGCAGCCCCGGGACAGGACGTGCTGAAGCTTTCTTT

size: .
J: TRBJ2-1
D: .
V: TRBV7-2
CDR3: CAGSLLSNERQFF
DNA: TGTGCCGGCAGCTTGCTTTCAAATGAGCGGCAGTTCTTC

size: .
J: TRBJ1-2
D: .
V: TRBV3-1
CDR3: CASSQISSPERGYTF
DNA: TGTGCCAGCAGCCAAATCAGCTCTCCGGAGCGTGGCTACACCTTC

size: few
J: TRBJ2-1
D: .
V: TRBV11-2
CDR3: CASSLESRTRNEQFF
DNA: TGTGCCAGCAGCTTAGAATCTAGGACAAGGAATGAGCAGTTCTTC

size: .
J: TRBJ2-3
D: .
V: TRBV6-6
CDR3: CASSVTRRNPQYF
DNA: TGTGCCAGCAGCGTAACAAGACGGAACCCACAGTATTTT

size: .
J: TRBJ2-1
D: .
V: TRBV15
CDR3: CATSKRRTDWGNEQFF
DNA: TGTGCCACCAGTAAAAGGAGGACGGATTGGGGCAATGAGCAGTTCTTC

size: few
J: TRBJ2-7
D: TRBD1
V: TRBV2
CDR3: CASSARWTGGSYEQYF
DNA: TGTGCCAGCAGTGCCCGATGGACAGGTGGATCCTACGAGCAGTACTTC

size: .
J: TRBJ1-1
D: TRBD1
V: TRBV12-3/TRBV12-4
CDR3: CASSRTGEVDTEAFF
DNA: TGTGCCAGCAGCCGGACAGGGGAGGTGGACACTGAAGCTTTCTTT

size: few
J: TRBJ2-6
D: .
V: TRBV5-1
CDR3: CASRPRVGSSGANVLTF
DNA: TGCGCCAGCAGACCCAGGGTAGGCTCGTCTGGGGCCAACGTCCTGACTTTC

size: .
J: TRBJ1-4
D: .
V: TRBV7-2
CDR3: CASSLELAWEKLFF
DNA: TGTGCCAGCAGCTTAGAGTTGGCGTGGGAAAAACTGTTTTTT

size: few
J: TRBJ2-3
D: TRBD2
V: TRBV20-1
CDR3: CSARSRGRGSDTQYF
DNA: TGCAGTGCTAGGTCCCGCGGGAGGGGTTCAGATACGCAGTATTTT

size: few
J: TRBJ1-2
D: .
V: TRBV12-5
CDR3: CASAPTESYGYTF
DNA: TGTGCTAGTGCCCCGACGGAATCCTATGGCTACACCTTC

size: .
J: TRBJ2-6
D: .
V: TRBV6-2/TRBV6-3
CDR3: CASSYGGFRGANVLTF
DNA: TGTGCCAGCAGTTACGGAGGATTCCGTGGGGCCAACGTCCTGACTTTC

size: few
J: TRBJ2-5
D: .
V: TRBV20-1
CDR3: CSATIGETQYF
DNA: TGCAGTGCAACAATCGGAGAGACCCAGTACTTC

size: few
J: TRBJ1-4
D: .
V: TRBV29-1
CDR3: CSVEDLNHEKLFF
DNA: TGCAGCGTTGAAGACCTCAATCATGAAAAACTGTTTTTT

size: .
J: TRBJ2-7
D: TRBD1
V: TRBV7-9
CDR3: CASSAPGQGGHYEQYF
DNA: TGTGCCAGCAGCGCACCGGGACAGGGGGGCCACTACGAGCAGTACTTC

size: .
J: TRBJ1-3
D: TRBD1
V: TRBV29-1
CDR3: CSVAAGGSGNTIYF
DNA: TGCAGCGTTGCGGCAGGGGGCTCTGGAAACACCATATATTTT

size: .
J: TRBJ2-3
D: TRBD2
V: TRBV9
CDR3: CASSPRLALTDTQYF
DNA: TGTGCCAGCAGTCCCCGACTAGCCCTCACAGATACGCAGTATTTT

size: few
J: TRBJ2-7
D: TRBD2
V: TRBV20-1
CDR3: CSARPGTSGREQYF
DNA: TGCAGTGCTCGACCCGGGACTAGCGGGCGCGAGCAGTACTTC

size: few
J: TRBJ1-2
D: .
V: TRBV9
CDR3: CASSVGDRNYGYTF
DNA: TGTGCCAGCAGCGTAGGTGACAGGAACTATGGCTACACCTTC

size: .
J: TRBJ2-7
D: TRBD2
V: TRBV7-2
CDR3: CASSLREPRTSGRYEQYF
DNA: TGTGCCAGCAGCTTAAGGGAACCCAGGACTAGCGGGAGATACGAGCAGTACTTC

size: .
J: TRBJ2-3
D: TRBD2
V: TRBV20-1
CDR3: CSVAGGSDTQYF
DNA: TGCAGTGTAGCGGGAGGTTCAGATACGCAGTATTTT

size: .
J: TRBJ2-4
D: TRBD2
V: TRBV3-1
CDR3: CASSQGLAGGRENIQYF
DNA: TGTGCCAGCAGCCAAGGGCTAGCGGGGGGGCGAGAAAACATTCAGTACTTC

size: .
J: TRBJ1-1
D: .
V: TRBV7-9
CDR3: CASSLPGVAFF
DNA: TGTGCCAGCAGCTTACCAGGGGTAGCTTTCTTT

size: .
J: TRBJ2-3
D: .
V: TRBV4-1
CDR3: CASSMTGPRTDTQYF
DNA: TGCGCCAGCAGCATGACAGGACCCCGTACAGATACGCAGTATTTT

size: .
J: TRBJ1-2
D: .
V: TRBV28
CDR3: CASRSGTFGYTF
DNA: TGTGCCAGCAGATCTGGGACATTCGGCTACACCTTC

size: few
J: TRBJ2-7
D: TRBD1
V: TRBV5-1
CDR3: CASSLAFYGTGYNEQYF
DNA: TGCGCCAGCAGCTTGGCATTTTACGGGACAGGGTACAACGAGCAGTACTTC

size: once
J: TRBJ1-4
D: .
V: TRBV20-1
CDR3: CSARDRAQTSEKLFF
DNA: TGCAGTGCTAGAGACCGGGCCCAGACCTCCGAAAAACTGTTTTTT

size: .
J: TRBJ1-1
D: .
V: TRBV29-1
CDR3: CSVEVSVNTEAFF
DNA: TGCAGCGTTGAGGTGTCGGTGAACACTGAAGCTTTCTTT

size: few
J: TRBJ2-1
D: .
V: TRBV6-6
CDR3: CASAGSSYNEQFF
DNA: TGTGCCTCCGCAGGGAGCTCCTACAATGAGCAGTTCTTC

size: .
J: TRBJ1-6
D: .
V: TRBV11-1
CDR3: CASAPWGTSPPHF
DNA: TGTGCCAGCGCTCCATGGGGAACTTCACCCCCCCACTTT

size: .
J: TRBJ2-3
D: .
V: TRBV4-1
CDR3: CASSQVSATVADTQYF
DNA: TGCGCCAGCAGCCAAGTGTCAGCGACTGTGGCAGATACGCAGTATTTT

size: few
J: TRBJ1-5
D: .
V: TRBV21-1
CDR3: CASSNRNQPQHF
DNA: TGTGCCAGCAGCAACCGGAATCAGCCCCAGCATTTT

size: .
J: TRBJ1-1
D: .
V: TRBV5-6
CDR3: CASSPFGGSTEAFF
DNA: TGTGCCAGCAGCCCCTTTGGGGGATCCACTGAAGCTTTCTTT

size: .
J: TRBJ2-1
D: .
V: TRBV20-1
CDR3: CSASLYGGYNEQFF
DNA: TGCAGTGCTAGCTTGTACGGGGGCTACAATGAGCAGTTCTTC

size: .
J: TRBJ2-7
D: .
V: TRBV6-1
CDR3: CASSDGATGLYEQYF
DNA: TGTGCCAGCAGTGACGGGGCGACGGGATTGTACGAGCAGTACTTC

size: few
J: TRBJ2-1
D: .
V: TRBV5-1
CDR3: CASSPRLASYNEQFF
DNA: TGCGCCAGCAGCCCTAGGCTAGCGAGTTACAATGAGCAGTTCTTC

size: .
J: TRBJ2-1
D: TRBD2
V: TRBV6-5
CDR3: CASSYTGTSFNEQFF
DNA: TGTGCCAGCAGTTACACCGGGACTAGCTTCAATGAGCAGTTCTTC